These 32 T cell receptor beta chains came from one sample sequenced in a study of blood T cell repertoires in COVID-19. This table comes from immunoSEQ multiplex PCR, and its TCRdb copy is limited to in-frame clones, with some not included. The repertoire holds a few hundred thousand clones, with 65% to 90% as singletons. The sample comprised PBMCs or T cells enriched from blood (not recorded which). Source of these receptors: a woman between 40 and 55 years old with acute COVID-19.

The gene calls are TRBV29-1 and TRBJ2-5, with D maybe TRBD1 (5 bases). The CDR3 is made up of 14 amino acids. The V gene's germline CDR1 is SQVTM and CDR2 ANQGSEA. V shed 3 bases and J shed 5 bases, with 16 bases lying between them. The CDR3: CSVDRQGFWETQYF. The DNA for the CDR3 is TGCAGCGTTGATAGGCAGGGCTTCTGGGAGACCCAGTACTTC.

The rearrangement joins TRBV4-1 to TRBJ1-4; unclear D gene. Trimming took 0 bases from V and 5 from J, leaving 10 bases between them. Germline CDR1 and CDR2: MGHRA and YSYEKL. The CDR3 loop spans 15 amino acids. The CDR3 sequence is CASSQEGRRNEKLFF. Written as DNA, the CDR3 is TGCGCCAGCAGCCAAGAGGGCAGAAGGAATGAAAAACTGTTTTTT.

This clone was detected once. This rearrangement joins TRBV6-2 or TRBV6-3 to TRBJ1-2; tentatively, D is TRBD1 (5 bases). The CDR3 is made up of 12 amino acids. The V and J ends lost 2 bases and 8 bases respectively, with 9 bases between them. Germline values: CDR1 MNHEY, CDR2 SVGEGT. The CDR3 sequence is CASSYVGVGYTF. The CDR3 nucleotides are TGTGCCAGCAGTTACGTAGGGGTCGGCTACACCTTC.

V gene TRBV7-9 combines with J gene TRBJ1-6; possibly TRBD1 for D (6 bases). The germline V gene encodes CDR1 SEHNR and CDR2 FQNEAQ (reference sequence). CDR3 length equals 14 residues. V was clipped by 6 bases and J by 7 bases, with 13 bases between them. The CDR3 protein is CASSTGFENSPLHF. The CDR3, as DNA: TGTGCCAGCAGTACAGGGTTTGAGAATTCACCCCTCCACTTT.

J is TRBJ1-5 and V is TRBV19; 9 nucleotides line up with TRBD1. In germline, CDR1 is LNHDA, CDR2 SQIVND (reference sequence). This CDR3 comprises 17 residues. Germline trimming cut 6 bases from V and 0 bases from J; bases unmatched to any gene: 9. The CDR3 loop reads CASRGQGLDHSNQPQHF. DNA of the CDR3: TGTGCCAGTAGGGGACAGGGCCTAGATCATAGCAATCAGCCCCAGCATTTT.

V usage is TRBV19 and J usage is TRBJ1-5, with D possibly being TRBD1 (6 bases). Germline loops: CDR1 LNHDA, CDR2 SQIVND (reference sequence). The CDR3 extends over 15 amino acids. Trimming took 5 bases from V and 0 from J, leaving 11 bases between them. CDR3 in amino acids: CASSPSTGSNQPQHF. In DNA form, the CDR3 reads TGTGCCAGTAGTCCGTCGACAGGTAGCAATCAGCCCCAGCATTTT.

The V call is TRBV6-2 or TRBV6-3, the J call TRBJ1-1; 7 nucleotides line up with TRBD1. The CDR3 extends over 15 amino acids. Per the germline V gene, CDR1 is MNHEY and CDR2 is SVGEGT. Trimming took 6 bases from V and 1 from J; bases not matched to a gene: 8. CDR3 protein: CASSPVGQPNTEAFF. The CDR3 nucleotides read TGTGCCAGCAGCCCTGTGGGACAGCCGAACACTGAAGCTTTCTTT.

This chain links TRBV11-2 with TRBJ2-2; TRBD2 matches at 7 bases. Trimming removed 6 bases from V and 5 bases from J; junction bases left unmatched: 12. The germline V gene encodes CDR1 SGHAT and CDR2 FQNNGV. The CDR3 covers 16 residues. Here the CDR3 DNA reads TGTGCCAGCAGGGATCATAGGGCCGGGGGGACCGGGGAGCTGTTTTTT. Protein sequence: CASRDHRAGGTGELFF.

The gene calls are TRBV27 and TRBJ1-4, with D unresolved. The CDR3 has 13 amino acids. V lost 0 bases to trimming and J lost 10 bases, with 9 bases between them. Germline V gene data show CDR1 as MNHEY and CDR2 as SMNVEV (reference sequence). CDR3 sequence (DNA): TGTGCCAGCAGTTTATCGGCAGGAAGAAAACTGTTTTTT. The encoded protein is CASSLSAGRKLFF.

The rearrangement links TRBV19 to TRBJ1-2; 7 bases are shared with TRBD1. Germline trimming cut 5 bases from V and 4 bases from J; bases unmatched to any gene: 34. The CDR3 contains 23 residues. Germline assignment: CDR1 LNHDA and CDR2 SQIVND (reference sequence). DNA for the CDR3: TGTGCCAGTAGTCACAGGGGTTCTGGCTATGGCTACACCCGAGAGGTCATAGGCTATGGCTACACCTTC. Translating gives CASSHRGSGYGYTREVIGYGYTF.

The rearrangement links TRBV3-1 (or the pseudogene TRBV3-2) to TRBJ1-2; 7 bases line up with TRBD1. V shed 4 bases, J shed 8 bases, and the junction held 4 bases outside the gene matches. The CDR3 has 12 amino acids. Germline-derived CDR1 and CDR2 are LGHDT and YNNKEL (reference sequence). CDR3 amino acids: CASSPTGRGYTF. For the CDR3, the DNA is TGTGCCAGCAGCCCGACAGGGAGAGGCTACACCTTC.

The rearrangement uses TRBV12-3 or TRBV12-4 and TRBJ1-1, with D possibly matching TRBD1 (6 bases). V lost 6 bases and J lost 1, with 9 bases in between. The CDR3 has 13 residues. CDR3 DNA sequence: TGTGCCAGCAGCCCGGGACAGAACACTGAAGCTTTCTTT. This codes for CASSPGQNTEAFF.

The chain links TRBV5-6 to TRBJ1-3; D is undetermined. Trimming cost V 2 bases and J 0 bases, with 9 bases left between them. CDR1 and CDR2 from the germline V gene are SGHDT and YYEEEE. The CDR3 has 15 amino acids. DNA for the CDR3: TGTGCCAGCAGCTTAATCGAGCGCTCTGGAAACACCATATATTTT. It codes for CASSLIERSGNTIYF.

Only one count was recorded for this clone. The chain employs TRBV5-4 and TRBJ2-3, with TRBD1 matching over 8 bases. The CDR3 spans 17 residues. Looked up from germline, CDR1 is SGHNT and CDR2 is YYREEE (reference sequence). After removal of 0 bases from V and 2 bases from J, the junction contained 8 bases not matched to a gene. The CDR3 nucleotides read TGTGCCAGCAGCTTGGCGTTGGGGGGACAGGCCACAGATACGCAGTATTTT. Protein product: CASSLALGGQATDTQYF.

V and J are TRBV27 and TRBJ2-2; D may be TRBD1 (5 bases). There are 14 residues in the CDR3. From germline, CDR1 is MNHEY and CDR2 SMNVEV (reference sequence). V dropped 5 bases and J dropped 6 bases, with 13 bases sitting between them. In nucleotides, the CDR3 is TGTGCCAGCAGTCTACCCAGGGTCCCCGGGGAGCTGTTTTTT. Encoded protein: CASSLPRVPGELFF.

This clone appeared a single time. The rearrangement links TRBV19 to TRBJ1-5, with unresolved D. This CDR3 contains 13 residues. Germline lookup yields CDR1 LNHDA and CDR2 SQIVND (reference sequence). V was cut by 3 bases and J by 6 bases, with 9 bases left in between. The CDR3 sequence is CASSIDRGQPQHF. The CDR3 nucleotides read TGTGCCAGTAGTATTGATAGAGGTCAGCCCCAGCATTTT.

This chain uses TRBV5-1 with TRBJ2-7, with TRBD1 as a possible D gene (5 bases). Trimming stripped 0 bases from V and 5 bases from J, with 12 bases between. The CDR3 covers 14 residues. Germline CDR1 reads SGHRS; CDR2 reads YFSETQ. The CDR3 sequence is CASSLAVGVHEQYF. CDR3 DNA: TGCGCCAGCAGCTTGGCCGTAGGGGTCCACGAGCAGTACTTC.

The chain recombines TRBV5-1 with TRBJ2-3, with D tentatively TRBD2 (5 bases). The germline V gene has CDR1 SGHRS and CDR2 YFSETQ. This CDR3 is 15 amino acids long. Trimming removed 3 bases at V and 3 bases at J, with 14 bases between. This chain's CDR3 is CASSSDSAETDTQYF. CDR3 nucleotide sequence: TGCGCCAGCAGCTCGGACTCAGCAGAAACAGATACGCAGTATTTT.

The rearrangement links TRBV11-1 to TRBJ2-4; perhaps TRBD1 as D (6 bases). Trimming took 5 bases from V and 6 from J, leaving 11 bases between them. Per the germline V gene, CDR1 is SGHAT and CDR2 is FQDESV (reference sequence). CDR3 length equals 13 residues. The CDR3 nucleotides read TGTGCCAGCAGCGTCCAACAGGGAAACATTCAGTACTTC. Protein: CASSVQQGNIQYF. Drawing the rest from reference TRBV11-1 and TRBJ2-4, the complete variable domain is EAEVAQSPRYKITEKSQAVAFWCDPISGHATLYWYRQILGQGPELLVQFQDESVVDDSQLPKDRFSAERLKGVDSTLKIQPAELGDSAMYLCASSVQQGNIQYFGAGTRLSVL.

The V and J genes are TRBV3-1 (or the pseudogene TRBV3-2) and TRBJ2-7; a weak D match, TRBD1 (5 bases). CDR3 length: 15 amino acids. V shed 0 bases and J shed 6 bases, with 15 bases lying between them. Germline V CDR1 and CDR2: LGHDT, YNNKEL (reference sequence). CDR3 loop: CASSQDSVGVGEQYF. In DNA, the CDR3 is TGTGCCAGCAGCCAAGATAGTGTAGGGGTAGGCGAGCAGTACTTC.

The chain recombines TRBV18 with TRBJ2-2; 12 bases line up with TRBD2. The CDR3 length is 16 residues. Unmatched junction bases numbered 2, after V lost 2 bases and J lost 4 bases. The germline V gene has CDR1 KGHSH and CDR2 LQKENI. The CDR3 nucleotides are TGTGCCAGCTCACCAGCGGGACTAGCGGGCACCGGGGAGCTGTTTTTT. Amino acids: CASSPAGLAGTGELFF.

This clone has more than one count but fewer than ten. The chain recombines TRBV7-9 with TRBJ1-2; D is ambiguous. This CDR3 is 14 amino acids long. Trimming took off 2 bases at V and 7 bases at J, with 14 bases between the two ends. Looked up from germline, CDR1 is SEHNR and CDR2 is FQNEAQ (reference sequence). CDR3 sequence: CASSLRVGAGGYTF. The DNA for the CDR3 is TGTGCCAGCAGCTTACGAGTTGGAGCGGGTGGCTACACCTTC. The full variable domain, in which reference TRBV7-9 and TRBJ1-2 provide the parts outside the CDR3, is DTGVSQNPRHKITKRGQNVTFRCDPISEHNRLYWYRQTLGQGPEFLTYFQNEAQLEKSRLLSDRFSAERPKGSFSTLEIQRTEQGDSAMYLCASSLRVGAGGYTFGSGTRLTVV.

The chain links TRBV28 to TRBJ2-7; 9 bases align to TRBD1. The CDR3 has 16 residues. Germline trimming cut 5 bases from V and 2 bases from J; bases unmatched to any gene: 10. CDR1 is MDHEN and CDR2 is SYDVKM in the germline V gene. The CDR3 loop reads CASSIRPGQGPYEQYF. DNA of the CDR3: TGTGCCAGCAGTATAAGGCCGGGACAGGGACCCTACGAGCAGTACTTC.

This chain uses TRBV7-2 with TRBJ1-6; 8 positions match TRBD1. With V trimmed by 1 base and J by 7 bases, 6 bases remained unmatched. The CDR3 spans 16 residues. Germline CDR1 SGHTA, CDR2 FQGNSA. Here the CDR3 DNA reads TGTGCCAGCAGCTTAGAAGGACAGGGATTGAATTCACCCCTCCACTTT. Protein sequence: CASSLEGQGLNSPLHF. The complete variable domain, with remaining parts taken from reference TRBV7-2 and TRBJ1-6, reads GAGVSQSPSNKVTEKGKDVELRCDPISGHTALYWYRQSLGQGLEFLIYFQGNSAPDKSGLPSDRFSAERTGGSVSTLTIQRTQQEDSAVYLCASSLEGQGLNSPLHFGNGTRLTVT.

The gene calls are TRBV3-1 (or the pseudogene TRBV3-2) and TRBJ2-6; D unclear. The CDR3 is 16 amino acids. Trimming removed 2 bases at V and 1 base at J, with 9 bases between. CDR1 and CDR2 from the germline V gene are LGHDT and YNNKEL (reference sequence). DNA for the CDR3: TGTGCCAGCAGCCAACCCACAAGTTCTGGGGCCAACGTCCTGACTTTC. Its protein is CASSQPTSSGANVLTF.

The rearrangement uses TRBV4-3 and TRBJ1-4; 7 bases are a match to TRBD1. Unmatched junction bases numbered 18, after V lost 0 bases and J lost 8 bases. CDR3 size: 19 residues. Germline V gene data show CDR1 as LGHNA and CDR2 as YSLEER. CDR3 sequence (DNA): TGCGCCAGCAGCCAAGAACTAGACAGGGTTGGCCCGACGGCCGAAAAACTGTTTTTT. Amino acid sequence: CASSQELDRVGPTAEKLFF.

The chain couples TRBV27 to TRBJ2-2, with TRBD1 as a possible D gene (6 bases). V lost 6 bases and J 7 bases, leaving 9 bases between the germline ends. The CDR3 contains 12 residues. Germline CDR1 and CDR2: MNHEY and SMNVEV (reference sequence). CDR3 in DNA: TGTGCCAGCAGCCTAGGGGGCGGGGAGCTGTTTTTT. Translated: CASSLGGGELFF.

The gene calls are TRBV7-2 and TRBJ1-2; 7 bases line up with TRBD1. Unmatched junction bases numbered 10, after V lost 5 bases and J lost 4 bases. Germline V CDR1 and CDR2: SGHTA, FQGNSA. The CDR3 is made up of 15 amino acids. CDR3 protein: CASSPFPGTAYGYTF. The CDR3 DNA sequence: TGTGCCAGCAGCCCGTTCCCCGGGACAGCCTATGGCTACACCTTC.

The chain couples TRBV12-3 or TRBV12-4 to TRBJ1-1; no definite D call. The CDR3 contains 12 residues. Trimming removed 3 bases from V and 4 bases from J, with 6 bases in between. The chain's CDR3 is CASSLRITEAFF. DNA of the CDR3: TGTGCCAGCAGTTTGCGGATCACTGAAGCTTTCTTT.

This chain uses TRBV18 with TRBJ2-2; TRBD1 might be the D (6 bases). From germline, CDR1 is KGHSH and CDR2 LQKENI. V was shortened by 0 bases and J by 4 bases, with 12 bases between the two germline ends. This CDR3 is 16 amino acids long. CDR3 sequence (DNA): TGTGCCAGCTCACCACCGCTCCTGGACAGCACCGGGGAGCTGTTTTTT. It codes for CASSPPLLDSTGELFF.

V usage is TRBV14 and J usage is TRBJ1-2; D perhaps matches TRBD1 (6 bases). The length of the CDR3 is 15 residues. CDR1 is SGHDN and CDR2 is FVKESK in the germline V gene. V was clipped by 2 bases and J by 0 bases, with 10 bases between them. CDR3 in DNA: TGTGCCAGCAGCCAACTCAGGGGCGCTAACTATGGCTACACCTTC. As protein: CASSQLRGANYGYTF.

The chain is built from TRBV5-8 and TRBJ1-2; tentatively, D is TRBD1 (6 bases). V lost 4 bases and J 2 bases, leaving 9 bases between the germline ends. CDR3 length equals 13 residues. Germline V gene data show CDR1 as SGHTS and CDR2 as YDEGEE. The CDR3 here is CASSVTGNYGYTF. CDR3 DNA: TGTGCCAGCAGCGTGACAGGAAACTATGGCTACACCTTC.